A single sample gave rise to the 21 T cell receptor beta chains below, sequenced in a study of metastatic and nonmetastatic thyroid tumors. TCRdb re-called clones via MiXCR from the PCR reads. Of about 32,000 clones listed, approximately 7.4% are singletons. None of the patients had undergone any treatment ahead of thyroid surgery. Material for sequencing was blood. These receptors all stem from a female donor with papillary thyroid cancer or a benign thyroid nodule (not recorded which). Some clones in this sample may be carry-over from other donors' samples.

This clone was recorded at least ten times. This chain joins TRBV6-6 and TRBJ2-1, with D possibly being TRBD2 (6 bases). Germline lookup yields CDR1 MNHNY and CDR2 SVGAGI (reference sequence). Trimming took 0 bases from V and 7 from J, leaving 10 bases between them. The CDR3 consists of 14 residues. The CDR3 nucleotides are TGTGCCAGCAGTTACTCGCTAGCGTCTAATGAGCAGTTCTTC. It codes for CASSYSLASNEQFF.

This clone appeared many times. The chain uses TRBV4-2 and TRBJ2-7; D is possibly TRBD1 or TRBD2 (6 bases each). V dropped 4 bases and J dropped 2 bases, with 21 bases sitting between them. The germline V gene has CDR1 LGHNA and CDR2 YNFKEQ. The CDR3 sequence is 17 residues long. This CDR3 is CASSPEGGQGKTYEQYF. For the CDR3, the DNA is TGTGCCAGCAGCCCGGAGGGTGGGCAGGGGAAGACCTACGAGCAGTACTTC.

The CDR3 reads CSARLAGGTDTQYF. The CDR3 region has the DNA TGCAGTGCTAGACTAGCGGGGGGCACAGATACGCAGTATTTT. The gene calls are TRBV20-1 and TRBJ2-3; 10 bases fit TRBD2. The ends lost 2 bases at V and 1 base at J; junction bases unmatched: 0. Germline V lookup: CDR1 DFQATT, CDR2 SNEGSKA (reference sequence). The CDR3 length is 14 residues.

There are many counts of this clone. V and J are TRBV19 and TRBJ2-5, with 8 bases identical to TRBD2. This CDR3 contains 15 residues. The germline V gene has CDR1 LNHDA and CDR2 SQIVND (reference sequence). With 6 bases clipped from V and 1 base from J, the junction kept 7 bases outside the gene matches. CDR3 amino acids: CASSGSGLAQETQYF. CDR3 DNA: TGTGCCAGTAGCGGGTCCGGACTAGCCCAAGAGACCCAGTACTTC. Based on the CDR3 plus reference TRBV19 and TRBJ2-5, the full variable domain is DGGITQSPKYLFRKEGQNVTLSCEQNLNHDAMYWYRQDPGQGLRLIYYSQIVNDFQKGDIAEGYSVSREKKESFPLTVTSAQKNPTAFYLCASSGSGLAQETQYFGPGTRLLVL.

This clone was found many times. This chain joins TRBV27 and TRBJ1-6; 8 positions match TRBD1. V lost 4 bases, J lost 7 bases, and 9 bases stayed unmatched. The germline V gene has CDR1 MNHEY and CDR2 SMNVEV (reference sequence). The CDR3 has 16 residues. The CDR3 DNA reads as TGTGCCAGCAGTTCTTATGGACAGGGCCAGAATTCACCCCTCCACTTT. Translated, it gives CASSSYGQGQNSPLHF.

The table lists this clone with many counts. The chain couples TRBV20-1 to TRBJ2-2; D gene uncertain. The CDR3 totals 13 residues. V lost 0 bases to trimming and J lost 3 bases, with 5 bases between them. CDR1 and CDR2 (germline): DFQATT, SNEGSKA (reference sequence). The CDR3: CSARDPYTGELFF. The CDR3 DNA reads TGCAGTGCTAGAGATCCATACACCGGGGAGCTGTTTTTT.

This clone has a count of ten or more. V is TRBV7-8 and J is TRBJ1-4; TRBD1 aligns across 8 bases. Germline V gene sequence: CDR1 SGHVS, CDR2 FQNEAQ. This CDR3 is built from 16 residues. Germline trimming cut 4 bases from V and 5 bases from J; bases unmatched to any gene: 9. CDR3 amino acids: CASSYSYRGENEKLFF. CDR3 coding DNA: TGTGCCAGCAGCTACTCATACAGGGGGGAAAATGAAAAACTGTTTTTT.

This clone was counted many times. The CDR3 coding sequence is TGTGCCAGCAGCCGAGGACAAGCGGGGGATACGCAGTATTTT. Protein sequence: CASSRGQAGDTQYF. The chain combines TRBV7-3 with TRBJ2-3; 7 nucleotides align to TRBD2. CDR1 is SGHTA, CDR2 FQGTGA, per germline. The CDR3 is 14 residues long. V trimming: 5 bases; J trimming: 6 bases; junction bases outside the gene matches: 8. Together with reference TRBV7-3 and TRBJ2-3, the CDR3 gives the full variable domain: GAGVSQTPSNKVTEKGKYVELRCDPISGHTALYWYRQSLGQGPEFLIYFQGTGAADDSGLPNDRFFAVRPEGSVSTLKIQRTERGDSAVYLCASSRGQAGDTQYFGPGTRLTVL.

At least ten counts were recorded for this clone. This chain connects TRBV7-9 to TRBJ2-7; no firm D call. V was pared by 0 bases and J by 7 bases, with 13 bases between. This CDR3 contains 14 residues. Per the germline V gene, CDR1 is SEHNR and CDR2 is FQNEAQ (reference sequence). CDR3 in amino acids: CASSLAGIGTEQYF. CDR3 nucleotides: TGTGCCAGCAGCTTAGCTGGGATAGGTACGGAGCAGTACTTC.

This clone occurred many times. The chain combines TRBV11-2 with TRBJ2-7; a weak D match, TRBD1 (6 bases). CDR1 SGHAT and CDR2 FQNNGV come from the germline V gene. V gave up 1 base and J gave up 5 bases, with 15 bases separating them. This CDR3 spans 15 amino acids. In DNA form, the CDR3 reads TGTGCCAGCAGCTTAGGGCACAGGGTACGCGACGAGCAGTACTTC. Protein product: CASSLGHRVRDEQYF.

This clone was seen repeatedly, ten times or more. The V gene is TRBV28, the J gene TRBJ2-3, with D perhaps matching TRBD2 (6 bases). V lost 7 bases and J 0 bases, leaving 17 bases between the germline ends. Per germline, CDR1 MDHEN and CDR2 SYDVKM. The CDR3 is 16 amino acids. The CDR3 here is CASNSWGVTSTDTQYF. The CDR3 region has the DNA TGTGCCAGCAATTCGTGGGGGGTCACTAGCACAGATACGCAGTATTTT.

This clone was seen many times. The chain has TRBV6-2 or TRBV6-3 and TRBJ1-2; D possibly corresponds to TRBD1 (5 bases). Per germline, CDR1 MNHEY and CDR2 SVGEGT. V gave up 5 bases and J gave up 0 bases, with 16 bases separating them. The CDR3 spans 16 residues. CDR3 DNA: TGTGCCAGCAGTCCCCTGGGGCGGGGAGCTAACTATGGCTACACCTTC. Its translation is CASSPLGRGANYGYTF.

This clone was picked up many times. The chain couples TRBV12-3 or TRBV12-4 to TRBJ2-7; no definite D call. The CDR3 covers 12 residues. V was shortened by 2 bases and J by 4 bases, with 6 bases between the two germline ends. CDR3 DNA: TGTGCCAGCAGTTTAACGTGGTACGAGCAGTACTTC. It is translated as CASSLTWYEQYF.

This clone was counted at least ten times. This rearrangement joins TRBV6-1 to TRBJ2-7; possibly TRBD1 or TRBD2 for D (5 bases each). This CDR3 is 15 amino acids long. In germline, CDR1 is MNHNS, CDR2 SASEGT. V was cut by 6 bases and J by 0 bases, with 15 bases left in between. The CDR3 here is CASSEGTVTSYEQYF. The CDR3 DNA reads TGTGCCAGCAGCGAGGGGACGGTTACCTCCTACGAGCAGTACTTC.

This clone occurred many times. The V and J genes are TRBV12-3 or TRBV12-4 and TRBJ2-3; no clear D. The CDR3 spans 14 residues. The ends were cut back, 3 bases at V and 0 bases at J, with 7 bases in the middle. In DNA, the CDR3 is TGTGCCAGCAGTTTCCCACAGAGCACAGATACGCAGTATTTT. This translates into CASSFPQSTDTQYF.

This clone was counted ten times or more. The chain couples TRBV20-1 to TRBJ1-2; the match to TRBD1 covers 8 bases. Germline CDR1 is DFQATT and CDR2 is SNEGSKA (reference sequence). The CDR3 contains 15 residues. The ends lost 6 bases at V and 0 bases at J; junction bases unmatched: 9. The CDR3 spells CSAYTGQVANYGYTF. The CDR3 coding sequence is TGCAGTGCCTACACGGGACAGGTAGCTAACTATGGCTACACCTTC.

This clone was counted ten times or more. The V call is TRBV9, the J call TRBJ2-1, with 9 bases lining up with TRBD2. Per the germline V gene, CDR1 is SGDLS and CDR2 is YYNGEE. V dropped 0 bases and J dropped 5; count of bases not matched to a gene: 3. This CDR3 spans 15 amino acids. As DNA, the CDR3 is TGTGCCAGCAGCGTAGTACTAGCGGGTGACAATGAGCAGTTCTTC. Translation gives CASSVVLAGDNEQFF.

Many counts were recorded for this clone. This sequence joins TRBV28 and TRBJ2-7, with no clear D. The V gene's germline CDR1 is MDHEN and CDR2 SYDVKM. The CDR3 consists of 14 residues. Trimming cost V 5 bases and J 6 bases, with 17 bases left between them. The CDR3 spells CASSANTRAGEQYF. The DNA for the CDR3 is TGTGCCAGCAGTGCTAATACACGGGCAGGCGAGCAGTACTTC.

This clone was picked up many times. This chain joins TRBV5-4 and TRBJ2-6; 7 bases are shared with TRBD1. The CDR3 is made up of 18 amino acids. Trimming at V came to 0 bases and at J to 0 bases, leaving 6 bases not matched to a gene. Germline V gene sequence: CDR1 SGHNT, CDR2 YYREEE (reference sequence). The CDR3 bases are TGTGCCAGCAGCTTGGTAGGGGGCCCACTCTCTGGGGCCAACGTCCTGACTTTC. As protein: CASSLVGGPLSGANVLTF.

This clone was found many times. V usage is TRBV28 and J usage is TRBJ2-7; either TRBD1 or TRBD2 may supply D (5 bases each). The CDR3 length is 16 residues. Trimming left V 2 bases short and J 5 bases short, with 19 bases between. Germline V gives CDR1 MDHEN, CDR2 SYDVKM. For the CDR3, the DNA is TGTGCCAGCAGTTTACCCCCACCACGGGGCAGAAACGAGCAGTACTTC. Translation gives CASSLPPPRGRNEQYF.

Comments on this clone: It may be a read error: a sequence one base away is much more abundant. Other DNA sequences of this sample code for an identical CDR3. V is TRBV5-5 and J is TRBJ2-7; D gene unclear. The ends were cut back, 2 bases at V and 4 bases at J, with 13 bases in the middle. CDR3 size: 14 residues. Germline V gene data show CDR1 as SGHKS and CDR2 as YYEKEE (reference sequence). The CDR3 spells CASSFRDKAYEQYF. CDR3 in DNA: TGTGCCAGCAGCTTTAGAGACAAGGCATACGAGCAGTACTTC.